What follows is one T cell receptor beta chain and its context. Its antigen is not known. The PCR had 60 Vbeta and 13 Jbeta primers. Measured with immunoSEQ multiplex PCR; TCRdb has only the in-frame clones, and not every one. The sample has about 160,000 clones, roughly four fifths seen once. The sample comes from a study of cytomegalovirus exposure and HLA in healthy donors. Whole-study findings and limits: Highest at DRB1 and lowest at HLA-C, TCR association rates differed among HLA loci in a later analysis. As a later analysis showed, several of the most significant clusters appeared to be linked to common viral pathogens. Under in vitro conditions, three CMV-associated chains were confirmed as specific for CMV antigens.

This TCR derives from a man in his forties or fifties in good health and CMV-seropositive. Sequencing was carried out using PBMCs.

CDR3 loop: CASSEGRTATYEQYF. CDR3 DNA sequence: TGTGCCAGCAGTGAAGGGAGGACGGCTACCTACGAGCAGTACTTC. The chain employs TRBV6-1 and TRBJ2-7, with D possibly TRBD2 on 5 matching bases. CDR3 length: 15 amino acids. The ends were cut back, 1 base at V and 2 bases at J, with 12 bases in the middle. Germline lookup yields CDR1 MNHNS and CDR2 SASEGT.